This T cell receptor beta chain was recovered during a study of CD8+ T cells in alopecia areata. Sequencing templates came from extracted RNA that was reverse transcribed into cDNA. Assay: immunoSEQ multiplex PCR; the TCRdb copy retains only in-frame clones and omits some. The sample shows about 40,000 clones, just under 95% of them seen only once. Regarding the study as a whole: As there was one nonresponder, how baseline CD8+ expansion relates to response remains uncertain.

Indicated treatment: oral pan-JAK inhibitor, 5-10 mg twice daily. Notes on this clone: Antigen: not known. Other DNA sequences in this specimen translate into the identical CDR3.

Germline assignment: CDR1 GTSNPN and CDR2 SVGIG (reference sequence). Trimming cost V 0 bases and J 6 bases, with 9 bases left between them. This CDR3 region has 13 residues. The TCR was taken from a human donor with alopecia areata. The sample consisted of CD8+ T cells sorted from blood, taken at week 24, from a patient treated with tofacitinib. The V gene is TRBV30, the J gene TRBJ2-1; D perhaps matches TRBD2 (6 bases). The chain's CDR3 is CAWSVLAPNEQFF. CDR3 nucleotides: TGTGCCTGGAGTGTACTAGCACCCAATGAGCAGTTCTTC.